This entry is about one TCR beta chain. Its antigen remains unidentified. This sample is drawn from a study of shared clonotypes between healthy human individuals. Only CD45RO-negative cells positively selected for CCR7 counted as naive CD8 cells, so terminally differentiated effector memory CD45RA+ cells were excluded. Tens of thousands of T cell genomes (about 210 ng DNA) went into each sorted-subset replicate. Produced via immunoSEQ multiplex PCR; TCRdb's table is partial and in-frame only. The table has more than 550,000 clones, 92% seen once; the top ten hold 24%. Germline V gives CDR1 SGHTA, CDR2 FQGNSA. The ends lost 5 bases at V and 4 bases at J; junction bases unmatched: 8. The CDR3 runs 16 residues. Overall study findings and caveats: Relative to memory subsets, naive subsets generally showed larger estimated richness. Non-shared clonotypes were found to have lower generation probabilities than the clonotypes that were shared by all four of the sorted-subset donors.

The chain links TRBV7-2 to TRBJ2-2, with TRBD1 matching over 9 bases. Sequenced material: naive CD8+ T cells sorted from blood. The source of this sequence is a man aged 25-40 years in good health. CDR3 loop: CASSPRTGAGTGELFF. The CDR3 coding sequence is TGTGCCAGCAGCCCGAGGACAGGGGCGGGCACCGGGGAGCTGTTTTTT.